Below are 8 T cell receptor beta chains sequenced from a single sample in a study of metastatic and nonmetastatic thyroid tumors (dated by TCRdb to 2019 to 2021). Libraries came from PCR. Sequencing used an Illumina HiSeq 4000. Through fastp at Q25 and MiXCR, TCRdb rebuilt clones from the public reads, retaining in-frame beta chains. The sample table lists about 64,000 clones, just over 4% of them with a count of one. Together, the top ten hold about 20% of the sample. None of the patients had been given any treatment before thyroid surgery. The sequenced sample consisted of blood. Receptors originate from a female donor with papillary thyroid cancer or a benign thyroid nodule (not recorded which). Some clones in this sample may be carry-over from other donors' samples.

For this clone: Other DNA sequences in this specimen translate into the identical CDR3. V is TRBV18 and J is TRBJ2-3; D call uncertain. This CDR3 comprises 15 residues. Per the germline V gene, CDR1 is KGHSH and CDR2 is LQKENI. The V and J ends lost 2 bases and 0 bases respectively, with 9 bases between them. The CDR3 DNA follows: TGTGCCAGCTCACCATTGGAAGCAAGCACAGATACGCAGTATTTT. The encoded protein is CASSPLEASTDTQYF.

Many counts were recorded for this clone. The rearrangement joins TRBV20-1 to TRBJ2-5, with TRBD1 as a possible D gene (7 bases). The CDR3 loop spans 14 amino acids. CDR1 is DFQATT and CDR2 is SNEGSKA in the germline V gene (reference sequence). V was clipped by 0 bases and J by 6 bases, with 14 bases between them. The CDR3 loop is CSARDSTGRKTQYF. CDR3 DNA sequence: TGCAGTGCTAGAGATTCGACAGGGAGGAAGACCCAGTACTTC.

At least ten counts were recorded for this clone. J is TRBJ2-7 and V is TRBV2, with 10 bases aligning to TRBD2. Germline V gives CDR1 SNHLY, CDR2 FYNNEI. This CDR3 region has 16 residues. V lost 2 bases, J lost 5 bases, and 9 bases stayed unmatched. The CDR3 reads CASSEPTLAGVNEQYF. The CDR3 DNA follows: TGTGCCAGCAGTGAACCAACCCTAGCGGGAGTGAACGAGCAGTACTTC.

This clone was detected only a few times. This likely comes from a read error, as the CDR3 has no conserved phenylalanine or tryptophan at its end. This chain connects TRBV2 to TRBJ2-2; D not resolved. The CDR3 contains 12 residues. Germline V gives CDR1 SNHLY, CDR2 FYNNEI. The germline V and J ends were trimmed by 8 bases and 5 bases, with 9 bases remaining between them. The CDR3 spells CASEEFTGELFL. CDR3 nucleotides: TGTGCCAGCGAGGAGTTTACCGGGGAGCTGTTTTTA.

This clone was seen many times. The chain employs TRBV20-1 and TRBJ2-7; TRBD1 might be the D (5 bases). This CDR3 is built from 11 residues. Trimming stripped 5 bases from V and 3 bases from J, with 8 bases between. CDR1 is DFQATT, CDR2 SNEGSKA, per germline (reference sequence). The CDR3 here is CSAVDSYEQYF. In nucleotides, the CDR3 is TGCAGTGCTGTAGACAGCTACGAGCAGTACTTC.

This clone showed up just a few times. Additional DNA sequences in this sample encode the identical CDR3. The chain links TRBV7-9 to TRBJ2-2, with TRBD2 matching over 12 bases. The CDR3 consists of 18 residues. Per germline, CDR1 SEHNR and CDR2 FQNEAQ (reference sequence). With V trimmed by 3 bases and J by 3 bases, 8 bases remained unmatched. The CDR3 here is CASSFGTSGRRHTGELFF. The DNA of the CDR3 is TGTGCCAGCAGCTTCGGTACTAGCGGGAGGAGGCACACCGGGGAGCTGTTTTTT.

The genes are TRBV29-1 and TRBJ1-2; D may be TRBD1 (6 bases). The V gene's germline CDR1 is SQVTM and CDR2 ANQGSEA. V was shortened by 4 bases and J by 5 bases, with 17 bases between the two germline ends. This CDR3 contains 14 residues. For the CDR3, the DNA is TGCAGCGTTGCCCCGGACAGCTCGAGGTATGGCTACACCTTC. This gives the protein CSVAPDSSRYGYTF.

This clone occurred many times. The chain employs TRBV20-1 and TRBJ1-2; 7 bases fit TRBD1. Trimming removed 4 bases from V and 5 bases from J; junction bases left unmatched: 7. From germline, CDR1 is DFQATT and CDR2 SNEGSKA (reference sequence). This CDR3 comprises 13 residues. The CDR3 spells CSATRQGGYGYTF. CDR3 DNA: TGCAGTGCTACTAGACAGGGAGGGTATGGCTACACCTTC.